Included here is one TCR beta chain sequence, with context. Its antigen remains unidentified. Together with a sample-barcoded 5' primer, a J-beta primer mix was included in a second PCR lasting roughly 6 to 12 cycles. One entry per CDR3 protein, called by TCRdb with MiXCR from the 5' RACE reads. The sample yields 1 million to 1.2 million distinct CDR3 sequences, about two fifths seen once. The data are from a study of blood T cells in healthy people across ages. Samples each had at least 5 micrograms of total RNA extracted. Overall study results and limits: Comparison with aged donors showed that long-lived donors had more naive CD4+ cells and higher diversity. A roughly linear fall in TCR beta diversity per million T cells was seen with increasing age.

This CDR3 is built from 17 residues. This receptor was taken from a man younger than 35 in good health. The sequencing sample was made of blood. The chain combines TRBV21-1 with TRBJ1-6; the table assigns TRBD1, which was not confirmed against the DNA. TRBV21-1 is an annotated pseudogene. CDR3: CASSKAILTGKDSPLHF. CDR3 bases: TGTGCCAGCAGCAAAGCGATACTCACAGGGAAGGATTCACCCCTCCACTTT.